The 5 T cell receptor beta chains below were found in one sample sequenced in a study of cytomegalovirus exposure and HLA in healthy donors. The PCR contained 60 Vbeta and 13 Jbeta primers. TCRdb's copy holds only in-frame clones and misses some; the assay was immunoSEQ multiplex PCR. Among roughly 220,000 clones listed, roughly 80% were seen once. The sequenced material came from PBMCs. These receptors were obtained from a man aged 25 to 40 in good health and CMV-seronegative.

This chain connects TRBV10-2 to TRBJ2-1; perhaps TRBD1 as D (8 bases). This CDR3 comprises 16 residues. The V end was cut by 4 bases, the J end by 6 bases, with 19 bases between. CDR1 and CDR2 (germline): WSHSY, SAAADI. The CDR3 region is CASSVQGAGGGNEQFF. CDR3 bases: TGCGCCAGCAGTGTCCAGGGGGCTGGGGGGGGCAATGAGCAGTTCTTC.

The chain links TRBV27 to TRBJ2-7; a weak D match, TRBD1 (6 bases). From germline, CDR1 is MNHEY and CDR2 SMNVEV (reference sequence). The CDR3 runs 16 residues. Trimming left V 5 bases short and J 9 bases short, with 26 bases between. CDR3 region: CASSPLPDRPTKGQYF. CDR3 in DNA: TGTGCCAGCAGTCCCCTCCCTGACAGGCCCACTAAGGGGCAGTACTTC.

The genes are TRBV19 and TRBJ1-5; 8 bases agree with TRBD1. Germline V gene data show CDR1 as LNHDA and CDR2 as SQIVND (reference sequence). Trimming took 2 bases from V and 6 from J; bases not matched to a gene: 9. This CDR3 comprises 16 residues. CDR3 sequence reads: CASSIKGAGGGQPQHF. As DNA, the CDR3 is TGTGCCAGTAGTATAAAGGGGGCAGGGGGCGGTCAGCCCCAGCATTTT. Together with reference TRBV19 and TRBJ1-5, the CDR3 gives the full variable domain: DGGITQSPKYLFRKEGQNVTLSCEQNLNHDAMYWYRQDPGQGLRLIYYSQIVNDFQKGDIAEGYSVSREKKESFPLTVTSAQKNPTAFYLCASSIKGAGGGQPQHFGDGTRLSIL.

The chain joins TRBV27 to TRBJ1-3; 10 positions agree with TRBD1. The V segment lost 5 bases and the J segment 4 bases; nucleotides outside the gene matches: 2. Germline values: CDR1 MNHEY, CDR2 SMNVEV (reference sequence). The CDR3 has 14 amino acids. The CDR3 DNA sequence: TGTGCCAGCAGTGGGACAGGGGACGGAAACACCATATATTTT. This codes for CASSGTGDGNTIYF.

This sequence joins TRBV19 and TRBJ2-3; no clear D gene. Trimming stripped 3 bases from V and 5 bases from J, with 9 bases between. Germline CDR1 LNHDA, CDR2 SQIVND (reference sequence). The CDR3 sequence is 13 residues long. CDR3 in DNA: TGTGCCAGTAGTATTAGTGAGGTAGATACGCAGTATTTT. This sequence encodes CASSISEVDTQYF.